These 10 T cell receptor beta chains came from one sample sequenced in a study of T cells in Graves' hyperthyroidism and ophthalmopathy. The investigators amplified TCR beta CDR3 regions from RNA transcripts. In the first-round RT-PCR of the TCR CDR3, the HTBI primer set was used. TCRdb fed the multiplex PCR reads into MiXCR, producing one record per CDR3 protein. The sample yields 300,000 to 450,000 distinct CDR3 sequences, 13% seen once. The material sequenced was blood. These TCRs come from a man aged 25-45 years with Graves' hyperthyroidism that later progressed to Graves' ophthalmopathy.

The chain couples TRBV25-1 to TRBJ2-7, with D tentatively TRBD2 (5 bases). This CDR3 is built from 14 residues. Deletions cut 2 bases from V and 5 bases from J, with 13 bases between. CDR1 is MGHDK, CDR2 SYGVNS, per germline. The CDR3 nucleotides are TGTGCCAGCAGTGAACCGAGATCGAGGGACGAGCAGTACTTC. Translated, it gives CASSEPRSRDEQYF.

This clonotype was picked up many times. The J gene is TRBJ1-5, the V gene TRBV19, with TRBD1 as a possible D gene (5 bases). Germline V gene lookup returns CDR1 LNHDA and CDR2 SQIVND (reference sequence). Trimming left V 9 bases short and J 7 bases short, with 19 bases between. The CDR3 has 14 residues. The CDR3 DNA follows: TGTGCCAGCCAAATACGGGGCGTGCTGCAGCCCCAGCATTTT. It yields the protein CASQIRGVLQPQHF.

This clonotype was found a few times. The chain is built from TRBV30 and TRBJ1-2, with D hard to call. Trimming took 3 bases from V and 6 from J, leaving 14 bases between them. The V gene's germline CDR1 is GTSNPN and CDR2 SVGIG (reference sequence). CDR3 size: 13 residues. The CDR3 DNA reads TGTGCCTGGAGAAGGAGGGATCGAAATGGCTACACCTTC. It translates to CAWRRRDRNGYTF. The full variable domain, with the rest looked up from reference TRBV30 and TRBJ1-2, is SQTIHQWPATLVQPVGSPLSLECTVEGTSNPNLYWYRQAAGRGLQLLFYSVGIGQISSEVPQNLSASRPQDRQFILSSKKLLLSDSGFYLCAWRRRDRNGYTFGSGTRLTVV.

This clonotype was seen ten or more times. This rearrangement joins TRBV20-1 to TRBJ2-7; no firm D call. V lost 1 base and J lost 1, with 11 bases in between. The CDR3 has 14 amino acids. Germline CDR1 is DFQATT and CDR2 is SNEGSKA (reference sequence). The CDR3 loop reads CSARVPQSSYEQYF. The CDR3 coding sequence is TGCAGTGCTAGAGTCCCACAAAGTTCCTACGAGCAGTACTTC.

This clonotype was recorded a few times. The V gene is TRBV9, the J gene TRBJ2-1, with D tentatively TRBD2 (7 bases). The germline V gene has CDR1 SGDLS and CDR2 YYNGEE. CDR3 length: 15 residues. The V gene lost 0 bases and the J gene lost 6 bases, with 13 bases spanning the gap. DNA of the CDR3: TGTGCCAGCAGCGTAGGGGGGGGCCGGGGCAATGAGCAGTTCTTC. As protein: CASSVGGGRGNEQFF. The whole variable domain, remainder taken from reference TRBV9 and TRBJ2-1, is DSGVTQTPKHLITATGQRVTLRCSPRSGDLSVYWYQQSLDQGLQFLIQYYNGEERAKGNILERFSAQQFPDLHSELNLSSLELGDSALYFCASSVGGGRGNEQFFGPGTRLTVL.

This clonotype was observed a few times. The chain is built from TRBV25-1 and TRBJ2-7; D perhaps matches TRBD2 (7 bases). The CDR3 loop spans 14 amino acids. Trimming cost V 4 bases and J 2 bases, with 12 bases left between them. From germline, CDR1 is MGHDK and CDR2 SYGVNS. CDR3 amino acids: CASSAPGGTYEQYF. CDR3 nucleotide sequence: TGTGCCAGCAGTGCCCCGGGGGGCACCTACGAGCAGTACTTC.

The sample holds many counts of this clonotype. The chain uses TRBV27 and TRBJ1-3; 8 bases fit TRBD1. Germline CDR1 is MNHEY and CDR2 is SMNVEV (reference sequence). The CDR3 contains 17 residues. V shed 4 bases and J 0 bases; nucleotides not matched to a gene: 8. CDR3 in amino acids: CASSSGQGALSGNTIYF. CDR3 nucleotides: TGTGCCAGCAGTTCTGGACAGGGAGCCCTCTCTGGAAACACCATATATTTT.

V and J are TRBV5-4 and TRBJ2-5; 10 positions agree with TRBD1. The CDR3 contains 15 residues. J gave up 1 base and V 4 bases, and 4 bases lay outside the gene matches. Germline V gene sequence: CDR1 SGHNT, CDR2 YYREEE (reference sequence). The CDR3 region has the DNA TGTGCCAGCAGCCCCCGGGACAGGGGCCAAGAGACCCAGTACTTC. It encodes CASSPRDRGQETQYF.

The rearrangement uses TRBV7-9 and TRBJ1-3; a possible D gene is TRBD1 (6 bases). This CDR3 is 13 amino acids long. From germline, CDR1 is SEHNR and CDR2 FQNEAQ (reference sequence). With 2 bases removed from V and 7 bases from J, the gap between germline ends came to 9 bases. The CDR3 sequence is CASSLPGENTIYF. The CDR3 DNA follows: TGTGCCAGCAGCTTACCAGGGGAGAACACCATATATTTT.

This clonotype was counted many times. The genes are TRBV18 and TRBJ2-7; D might be TRBD1 or TRBD2, each matching 5 bases. Trimming removed 3 bases at V and 0 bases at J, with 12 bases between. Germline V lookup: CDR1 KGHSH, CDR2 LQKENI. This CDR3 spans 15 amino acids. The CDR3 nucleotides read TGTGCCAGCTCACCCGGGGCCTCCCCCTCCTACGAGCAGTACTTC. Translated, it gives CASSPGASPSYEQYF.